This T cell receptor beta chain was sequenced for a study of T cells in Graves' hyperthyroidism and ophthalmopathy. Study observations and caveats: Also found in blood were most expanded thyroid clonotypes above 0.001.

The CDR3 spans 15 residues. CDR1 SGHTA and CDR2 FQGNSA come from the germline V gene. The ends were cut back, 4 bases at V and 4 bases at J, with 14 bases in the middle. Newly diagnosed patients aged 18 to 65 had hyperthyroidism of under 2 months' duration. Amplification of TCR beta CDR3 regions used RNA as the template. The TCR CDR3 first-round RT-PCR relied on the HTBI primer set. TCRdb itself ran the multiplex PCR reads through MiXCR, one entry per CDR3 protein. Here the sample spans hundreds of thousands of distinct CDR3 sequences, 16% being singletons. In its sample, this clonotype was seen a few times. Its antigen remains unidentified.

Specimen: blood. This clonotype originated in a woman under 30 with Graves' hyperthyroidism. The chain recombines TRBV7-2 with TRBJ2-1, with D perhaps TRBD2 (6 bases). The CDR3 reads CASSSRAGGYNEQFF. For the CDR3, the DNA is TGTGCCAGCAGCTCCCGAGCGGGTGGTTACAATGAGCAGTTCTTC.